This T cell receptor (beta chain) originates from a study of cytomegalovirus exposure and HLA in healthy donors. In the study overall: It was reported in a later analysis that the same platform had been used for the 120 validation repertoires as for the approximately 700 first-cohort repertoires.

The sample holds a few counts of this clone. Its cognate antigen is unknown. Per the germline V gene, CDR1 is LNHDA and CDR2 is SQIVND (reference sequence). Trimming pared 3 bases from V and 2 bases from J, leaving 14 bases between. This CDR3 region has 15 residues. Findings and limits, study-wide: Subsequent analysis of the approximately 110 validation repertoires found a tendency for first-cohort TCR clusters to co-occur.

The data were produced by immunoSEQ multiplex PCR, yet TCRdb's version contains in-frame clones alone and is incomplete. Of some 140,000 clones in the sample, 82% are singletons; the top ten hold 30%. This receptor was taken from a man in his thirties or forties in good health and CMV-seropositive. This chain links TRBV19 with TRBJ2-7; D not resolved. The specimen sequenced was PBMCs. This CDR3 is CASSIQRDLTYEQYF. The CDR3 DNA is TGTGCCAGTAGTATCCAGCGAGACCTAACCTACGAGCAGTACTTC.